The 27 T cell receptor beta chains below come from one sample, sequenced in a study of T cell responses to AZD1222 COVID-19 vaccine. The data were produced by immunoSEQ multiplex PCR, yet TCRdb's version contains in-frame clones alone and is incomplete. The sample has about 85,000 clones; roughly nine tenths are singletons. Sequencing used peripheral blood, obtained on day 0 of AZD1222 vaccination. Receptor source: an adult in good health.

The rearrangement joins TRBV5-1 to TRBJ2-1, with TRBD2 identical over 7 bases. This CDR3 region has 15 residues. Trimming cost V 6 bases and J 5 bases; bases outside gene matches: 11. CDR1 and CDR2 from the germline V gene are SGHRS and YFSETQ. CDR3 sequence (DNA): TGCGCCAGCACTTCAACCGGGACTACCGACAATGAGCAGTTCTTC. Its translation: CASTSTGTTDNEQFF.

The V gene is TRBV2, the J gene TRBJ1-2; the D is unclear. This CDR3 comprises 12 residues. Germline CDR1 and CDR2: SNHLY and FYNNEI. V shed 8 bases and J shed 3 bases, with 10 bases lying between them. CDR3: CASYRVDYGYTF. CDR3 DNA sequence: TGTGCCAGCTATAGGGTTGACTATGGCTACACCTTC.

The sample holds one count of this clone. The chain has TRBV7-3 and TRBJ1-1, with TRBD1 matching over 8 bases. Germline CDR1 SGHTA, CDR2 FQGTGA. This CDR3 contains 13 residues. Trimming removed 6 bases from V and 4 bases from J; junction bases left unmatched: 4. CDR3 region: CASSGQGGTEAFF. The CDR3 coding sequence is TGTGCCAGCAGTGGACAGGGTGGCACTGAAGCTTTCTTT.

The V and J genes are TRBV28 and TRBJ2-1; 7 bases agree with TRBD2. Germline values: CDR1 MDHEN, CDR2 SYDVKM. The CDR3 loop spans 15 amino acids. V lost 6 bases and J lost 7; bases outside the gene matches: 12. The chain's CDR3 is CASSQAGPRDNEQFF. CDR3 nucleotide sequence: TGTGCCAGCAGCCAAGCGGGACCCCGCGATAATGAGCAGTTCTTC.

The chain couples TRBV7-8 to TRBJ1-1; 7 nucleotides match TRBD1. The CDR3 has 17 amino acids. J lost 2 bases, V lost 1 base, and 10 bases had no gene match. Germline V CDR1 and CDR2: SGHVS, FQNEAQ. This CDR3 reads CASSLGGTVRFNTEAFF. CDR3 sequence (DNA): TGTGCCAGCAGCTTAGGTGGGACAGTTCGTTTTAACACTGAAGCTTTCTTT.

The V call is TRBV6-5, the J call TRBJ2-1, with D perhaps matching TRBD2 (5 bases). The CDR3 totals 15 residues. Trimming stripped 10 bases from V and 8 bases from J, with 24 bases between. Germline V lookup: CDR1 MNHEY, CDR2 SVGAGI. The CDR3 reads CATNTPRALMHEQFF. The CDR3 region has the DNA TGTGCCACCAACACACCGAGGGCCCTTATGCATGAGCAGTTCTTC.

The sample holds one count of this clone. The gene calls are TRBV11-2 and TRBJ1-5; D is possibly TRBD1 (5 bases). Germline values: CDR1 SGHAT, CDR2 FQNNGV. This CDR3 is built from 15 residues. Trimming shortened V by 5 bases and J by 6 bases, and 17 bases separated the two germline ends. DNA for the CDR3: TGTGCCAGCAGCCCTGGGGGAGGGCTTGGTCAGCCCCAGCATTTT. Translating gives CASSPGGGLGQPQHF.

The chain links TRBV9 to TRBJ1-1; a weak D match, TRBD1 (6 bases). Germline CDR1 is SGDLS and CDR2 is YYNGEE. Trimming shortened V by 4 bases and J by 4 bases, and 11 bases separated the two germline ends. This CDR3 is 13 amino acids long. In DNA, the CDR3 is TGTGCCAGCAGCCTTGGACAGACCACTGAAGCTTTCTTT. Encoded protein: CASSLGQTTEAFF.

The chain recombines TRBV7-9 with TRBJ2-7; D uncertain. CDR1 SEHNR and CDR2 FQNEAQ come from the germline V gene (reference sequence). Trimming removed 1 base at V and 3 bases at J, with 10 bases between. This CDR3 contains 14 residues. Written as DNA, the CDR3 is TGTGCCAGCAGCTTAGGAGTCGCAAGCTACGAGCAGTACTTC. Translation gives CASSLGVASYEQYF. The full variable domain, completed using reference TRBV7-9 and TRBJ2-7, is DTGVSQNPRHKITKRGQNVTFRCDPISEHNRLYWYRQTLGQGPEFLTYFQNEAQLEKSRLLSDRFSAERPKGSFSTLEIQRTEQGDSAMYLCASSLGVASYEQYFGPGTRLTVT.

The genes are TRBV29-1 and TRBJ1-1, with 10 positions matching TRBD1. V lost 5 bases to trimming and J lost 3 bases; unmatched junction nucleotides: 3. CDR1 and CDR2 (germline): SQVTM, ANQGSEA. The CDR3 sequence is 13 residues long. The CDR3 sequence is CSVRQGADTEAFF. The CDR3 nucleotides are TGCAGCGTTCGACAGGGGGCGGACACTGAAGCTTTCTTT.

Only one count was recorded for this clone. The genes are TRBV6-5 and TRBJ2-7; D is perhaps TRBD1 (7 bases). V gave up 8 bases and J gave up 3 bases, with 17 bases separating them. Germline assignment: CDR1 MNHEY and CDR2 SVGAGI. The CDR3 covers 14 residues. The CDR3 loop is CASYGGDSHYEQYF. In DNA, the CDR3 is TGTGCCAGCTACGGCGGGGACAGCCACTACGAGCAGTACTTC.

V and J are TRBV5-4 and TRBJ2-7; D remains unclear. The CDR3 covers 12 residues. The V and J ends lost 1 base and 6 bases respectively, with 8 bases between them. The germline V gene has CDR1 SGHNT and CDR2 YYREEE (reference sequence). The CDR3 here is CASSLWTGEQYF. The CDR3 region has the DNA TGTGCCAGCAGCTTGTGGACCGGCGAGCAGTACTTC.

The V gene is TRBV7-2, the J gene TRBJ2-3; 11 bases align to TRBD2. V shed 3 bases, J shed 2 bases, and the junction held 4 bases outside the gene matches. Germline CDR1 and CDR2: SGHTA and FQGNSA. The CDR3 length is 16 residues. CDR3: CASSFPLAGDTDTQYF. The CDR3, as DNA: TGTGCCAGCAGCTTTCCACTAGCGGGGGACACAGATACGCAGTATTTT. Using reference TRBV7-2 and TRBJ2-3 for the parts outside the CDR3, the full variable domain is GAGVSQSPSNKVTEKGKDVELRCDPISGHTALYWYRQSLGQGLEFLIYFQGNSAPDKSGLPSDRFSAERTGGSVSTLTIQRTQQEDSAVYLCASSFPLAGDTDTQYFGPGTRLTVL.

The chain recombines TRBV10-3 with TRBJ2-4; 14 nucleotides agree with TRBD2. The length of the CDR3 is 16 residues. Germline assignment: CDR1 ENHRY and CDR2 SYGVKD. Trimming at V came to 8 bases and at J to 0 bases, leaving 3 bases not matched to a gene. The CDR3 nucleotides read TGTGCCATCGGGACTAGCGGGAGCTTAGCCAAAAACATTCAGTACTTC. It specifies CAIGTSGSLAKNIQYF.

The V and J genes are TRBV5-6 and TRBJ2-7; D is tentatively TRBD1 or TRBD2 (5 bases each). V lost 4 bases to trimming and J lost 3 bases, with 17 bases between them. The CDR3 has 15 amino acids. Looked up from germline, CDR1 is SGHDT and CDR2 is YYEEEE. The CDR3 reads CASSGTGALHYEQYF. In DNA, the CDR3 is TGTGCCAGCAGCGGGACCGGGGCTCTTCACTACGAGCAGTACTTC.

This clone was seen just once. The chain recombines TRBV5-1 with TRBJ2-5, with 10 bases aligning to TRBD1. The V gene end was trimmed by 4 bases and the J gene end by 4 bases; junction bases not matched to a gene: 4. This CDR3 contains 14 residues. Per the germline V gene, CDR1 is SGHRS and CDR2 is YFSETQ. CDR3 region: CASSPGTGVETQYF. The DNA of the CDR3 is TGCGCCAGCAGCCCAGGGACAGGGGTAGAGACCCAGTACTTC.

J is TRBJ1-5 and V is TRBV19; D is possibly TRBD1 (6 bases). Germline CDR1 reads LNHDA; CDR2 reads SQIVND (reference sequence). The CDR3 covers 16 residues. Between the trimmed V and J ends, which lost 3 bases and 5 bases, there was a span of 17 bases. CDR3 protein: CASSISPDRGDQPQHF. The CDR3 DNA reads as TGTGCCAGTAGTATCTCCCCGGATAGGGGGGATCAGCCCCAGCATTTT.

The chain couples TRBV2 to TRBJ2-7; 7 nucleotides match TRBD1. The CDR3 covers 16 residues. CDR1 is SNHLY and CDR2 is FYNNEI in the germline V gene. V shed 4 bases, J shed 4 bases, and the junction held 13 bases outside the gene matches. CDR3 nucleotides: TGTGCCAGCAGTGCCCCGACAGGGATCAGGTCATACGAGCAGTACTTC. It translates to CASSAPTGIRSYEQYF.

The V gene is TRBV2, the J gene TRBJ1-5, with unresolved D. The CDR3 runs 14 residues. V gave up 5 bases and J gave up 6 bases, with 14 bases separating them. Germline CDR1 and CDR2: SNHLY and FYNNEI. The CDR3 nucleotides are TGTGCCAGCAGTTACACGCCTGATGGTCAGCCCCAGCATTTT. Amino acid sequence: CASSYTPDGQPQHF.

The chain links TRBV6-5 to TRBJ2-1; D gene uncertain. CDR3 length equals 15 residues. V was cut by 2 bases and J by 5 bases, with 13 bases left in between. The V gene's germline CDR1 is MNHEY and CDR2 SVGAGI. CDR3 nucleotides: TGTGCCAGCAGTTACACCAACTCGAAGAACAATGAGCAGTTCTTC. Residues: CASSYTNSKNNEQFF.

The CDR3: CASSLRRDRGQVGYTF. CDR3 coding DNA: TGTGCCAGCAGTTTACGACGGGACAGGGGGCAAGTTGGCTACACCTTC. J is TRBJ1-2 and V is TRBV27; 12 bases match TRBD1. Looked up from germline, CDR1 is MNHEY and CDR2 is SMNVEV (reference sequence). J lost 7 bases, V lost 2 bases, and 8 bases had no gene match. This CDR3 is built from 16 residues.

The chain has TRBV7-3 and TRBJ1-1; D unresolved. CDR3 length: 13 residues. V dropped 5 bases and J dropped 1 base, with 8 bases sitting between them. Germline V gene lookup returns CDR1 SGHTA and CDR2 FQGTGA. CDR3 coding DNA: TGTGCCAGCAGCCTCACACGGAACACTGAAGCTTTCTTT. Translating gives CASSLTRNTEAFF.

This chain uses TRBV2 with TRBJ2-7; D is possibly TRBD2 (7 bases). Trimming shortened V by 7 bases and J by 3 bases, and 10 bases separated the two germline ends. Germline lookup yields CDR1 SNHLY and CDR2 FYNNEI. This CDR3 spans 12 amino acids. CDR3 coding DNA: TGTGCCAGCATGGGAGGGGGCTACGAGCAGTACTTC. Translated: CASMGGGYEQYF.

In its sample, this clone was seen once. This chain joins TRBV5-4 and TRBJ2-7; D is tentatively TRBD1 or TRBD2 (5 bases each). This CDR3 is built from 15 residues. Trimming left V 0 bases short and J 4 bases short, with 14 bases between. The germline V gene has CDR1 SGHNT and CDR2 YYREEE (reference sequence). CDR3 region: CASSLAPGRQYEQYF. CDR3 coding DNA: TGTGCCAGCAGCTTGGCCCCGGGACGGCAGTACGAGCAGTACTTC.

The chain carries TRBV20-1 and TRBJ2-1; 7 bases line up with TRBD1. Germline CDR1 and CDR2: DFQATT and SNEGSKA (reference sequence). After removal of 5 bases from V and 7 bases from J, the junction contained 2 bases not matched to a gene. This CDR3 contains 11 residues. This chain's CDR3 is CSAGRGNEQFF. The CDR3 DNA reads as TGCAGTGCTGGCAGGGGGAATGAGCAGTTCTTC.

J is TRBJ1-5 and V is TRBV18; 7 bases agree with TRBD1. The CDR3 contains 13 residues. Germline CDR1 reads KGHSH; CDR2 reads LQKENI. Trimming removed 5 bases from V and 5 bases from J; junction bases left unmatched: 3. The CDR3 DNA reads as TGTGCCAGCTCAGCAGGGGGGGATCAGCCCCAGCATTTT. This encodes CASSAGGDQPQHF.

CDR3 DNA sequence: TGTGCCAGCAGGGGGAGGGTAGGGGACACTGAAGCTTTCTTT. It codes for CASRGRVGDTEAFF. The chain has TRBV6-5 and TRBJ1-1; possible D gene TRBD1, 5 bases. The CDR3 is 14 amino acids. Germline values: CDR1 MNHEY, CDR2 SVGAGI. Trimming cost V 6 bases and J 3 bases, with 14 bases left between them.